The entry below gives a single TCR beta chain sequence along with its context. The ends lost 0 bases at V and 1 base at J; junction bases unmatched: 3. Germline values: CDR1 SGHNT, CDR2 YYREEE (reference sequence). There are 16 residues in the CDR3. As handled by the study authors: Estimation of nucleated cell counts was performed using reference gene primer amplification. The protocol was immunoSEQ multiplex PCR, while the TCRdb copy is restricted to in-frame clones and leaves out a portion. Clonal size and the V and J genes are those of that table, whereas D and trimming came from the DNA. The sample consists of around 100,000 clones, around 93% of them appearing once. This record belongs to a study of blood T cell repertoires in COVID-19. In the study overall: Spain, Italy and the United States supplied samples that represented acute and convalescent COVID-19. The analysed material was cDNA or gDNA that came from T cells, B-cell-depleted T cells, or PBMCs.

The chain uses TRBV5-4 and TRBJ2-3; TRBD2 matches 9 bases. The sample taken for sequencing was peripheral blood. The origin of this receptor is a human donor with active COVID-19. The donor label of this sample is uncertain. CDR3 protein: CASSLDGGGGTDTQYF. CDR3 DNA sequence: TGTGCCAGCAGCTTGGACGGCGGGGGGGGCACAGATACGCAGTATTTT.